Listed here are 27 T cell receptor beta chains from one sample, sequenced in a study of beta chain features in type 1 diabetes (dated by TCRdb to between 2018 and 2020). The library was made by the immunoSEQ multiplex PCR assay. All of the isolated RNA was reverse transcribed with the High Capacity cDNA Reverse Transcription Kit, so expressed TCRB transcripts were sequenced. This immuneACCESS table, as held by TCRdb, lists in-frame sequences with V and J called but not all clones. Of the missing ones, under half trace to an unresolved V gene in checked studies; the others have no known cause. Within this sample are about 160,000 clones, with over 7.5% of them counted one time only. About 2.5% of the sample belongs to the ten largest clones. Sequencing used central memory CD4+ T cells from blood. Every receptor here comes from a woman between 18 and 30 years old in good health.

V usage is TRBV23-1 and J usage is TRBJ2-2; unclear D gene. TRBV23-1 has ORF status, its function being uncertain. The V end was cut by 1 base, the J end by 6 bases, with 12 bases between. This CDR3 is 15 amino acids long. Here the CDR3 DNA reads TGCGCCAGCAGTCAATTTTTAGAGAGTCCCGGGGAGCTGTTTTTT. Protein product: CASSQFLESPGELFF.

The gene calls are TRBV25-1 and TRBJ2-7, with 7 bases matching TRBD2. CDR1 is MGHDK, CDR2 SYGVNS, per germline. The CDR3 consists of 14 residues. The V and J ends lost 8 bases and 3 bases, in that order; junction bases with no gene match: 10. CDR3 bases: TGTGCCAGCGGGGGGGGTTCAGGCCTCTACGAGCAGTACTTC. Its translation is CASGGGSGLYEQYF.

The CDR3 sequence: CASRPPGQAWSTEAFF. Here the CDR3 DNA reads TGTGCCAGCAGACCACCGGGACAGGCTTGGAGCACTGAAGCTTTCTTT. The chain couples TRBV21-1 to TRBJ1-1; TRBD1 was called by the table and not checked on the DNA. TRBV21-1 is tagged as a pseudogene. CDR3 length: 16 residues.

V and J are TRBV5-6 and TRBJ1-4, with D possibly matching TRBD1 (5 bases). Germline loops: CDR1 SGHDT, CDR2 YYEEEE. Between the trimmed V and J ends, which lost 4 bases and 3 bases, there was a span of 10 bases. This CDR3 has 14 residues. CDR3 sequence: CASSAQGSNEKLFF. The CDR3 coding sequence is TGTGCCAGCAGCGCGCAGGGATCTAATGAAAAACTGTTTTTT.

This rearrangement joins TRBV13 to TRBJ2-7; 9 bases are shared with TRBD2. V shed 6 bases, J shed 7 bases, and the junction held 10 bases outside the gene matches. This CDR3 is 14 amino acids long. Germline V gene sequence: CDR1 PRHDT, CDR2 FYEKMQ (reference sequence). CDR3 protein: CASSQSGGSLEQYF. The DNA of the CDR3 is TGTGCCAGCAGTCAAAGCGGGGGGTCCCTAGAGCAGTACTTC.

The table lists this clone with a few counts. The chain uses TRBV4-2 and TRBJ2-6; D is unclear. The length of the CDR3 is 16 residues. Trimming stripped 4 bases from V and 0 bases from J, with 10 bases between. Germline V lookup: CDR1 LGHNA, CDR2 YNFKEQ. Here the CDR3 DNA reads TGTGCCAGCAGCCCTCACATGTCCTCTGGGGCCAACGTCCTGACTTTC. Amino acids: CASSPHMSSGANVLTF.

The chain carries TRBV5-1 and TRBJ1-2; 8 positions match TRBD1. Germline V lookup: CDR1 SGHRS, CDR2 YFSETQ. The J segment lost 3 bases and the V segment lost 4 bases, leaving 5 bases of the junction unmatched. The CDR3 length is 14 residues. The CDR3 reads CASSPGQGYYGYTF. The CDR3, as DNA: TGCGCCAGCAGCCCCGGACAGGGATACTATGGCTACACCTTC.

This clone has only a few counts. V usage is TRBV7-2 and J usage is TRBJ1-2, with D possibly TRBD1 on 6 matching bases. The germline CDR1 and CDR2 sequences are SGHTA and FQGNSA. The CDR3 totals 15 residues. V lost 4 bases and J 7 bases, leaving 19 bases between the germline ends. Here the CDR3 reads CASSSNQGPFGGYTF. CDR3 DNA: TGTGCCAGCAGCTCCAATCAGGGGCCTTTCGGTGGCTACACCTTC.

V and J are TRBV2 and TRBJ2-1; tentatively, D is TRBD1 (6 bases). Trimming removed 7 bases at V and 8 bases at J, with 24 bases between. CDR1 is SNHLY and CDR2 is FYNNEI in the germline V gene. This CDR3 comprises 16 residues. The CDR3 spells CASNRVGTGILDEQFF. The CDR3 DNA is TGTGCCAGCAACCGAGTTGGAACAGGGATTCTCGATGAGCAGTTCTTC.

This CDR3 reads CASSLVAGARGEQFF. The DNA for the CDR3 is TGTGCCAGCAGCTTAGTTGCGGGAGCACGGGGTGAGCAGTTCTTC. The chain combines TRBV11-2 with TRBJ2-1; TRBD2 matches 7 bases. The germline gives CDR1 SGHAT, CDR2 FQNNGV. Trimming cost V 1 base and J 9 bases; bases outside gene matches: 9. The CDR3 runs 15 residues.

This clone was counted only a few times. V is TRBV2 and J is TRBJ2-2; 7 nucleotides align to TRBD1. This CDR3 comprises 15 residues. Trimming at V came to 6 bases and at J to 3 bases, leaving 7 bases not matched to a gene. Germline V lookup: CDR1 SNHLY, CDR2 FYNNEI. Here the CDR3 DNA reads TGTGCCAGCAGCCTCGACAGGGCGGACACCGGGGAGCTGTTTTTT. This translates into CASSLDRADTGELFF.

This clone was counted a few times. This rearrangement joins TRBV10-3 to TRBJ2-7; 7 bases line up with TRBD2. Germline V gives CDR1 ENHRY, CDR2 SYGVKD. Germline trimming cut 8 bases from V and 0 bases from J; bases unmatched to any gene: 1. The CDR3 is 12 residues long. The CDR3 loop is CAIGLDSYEQYF. The CDR3 DNA reads as TGTGCCATCGGACTAGACTCCTACGAGCAGTACTTC.

Concerning this clone itself: Other DNA sequences within the sample encode an identical CDR3. This chain's CDR3 is CASSSGLATDTQYF. The CDR3 nucleotides read TGCGCCAGCAGCTCGGGACTAGCAACAGATACGCAGTATTTT. The chain has TRBV5-1 and TRBJ2-3, with 9 bases lining up with TRBD2. The CDR3 runs 14 residues. V shed 3 bases, J shed 3 bases, and the junction held 2 bases outside the gene matches. CDR1 is SGHRS and CDR2 is YFSETQ in the germline V gene.

This chain uses TRBV29-1 with TRBJ1-2, with a tentative D call TRBD1 (5 bases). CDR1 SQVTM and CDR2 ANQGSEA come from the germline V gene. The CDR3 extends over 13 amino acids. V shed 3 bases and J shed 4 bases, with 12 bases lying between them. CDR3 DNA sequence: TGCAGCGTTGAGTTTATTACAGGCTATGGCTACACCTTC. Encoded protein: CSVEFITGYGYTF.

The sample holds a few counts of this clone. The rearrangement joins TRBV7-9 to TRBJ2-5, with D perhaps TRBD2 (5 bases). The germline V and J ends were trimmed by 4 bases and 0 bases, with 6 bases remaining between them. The CDR3 loop spans 13 amino acids. The germline CDR1 and CDR2 sequences are SEHNR and FQNEAQ (reference sequence). As DNA, the CDR3 is TGTGCCAGCAGCTCGGGATACCAAGAGACCCAGTACTTC. As protein: CASSSGYQETQYF. The entire variable domain, with the rest obtained from reference TRBV7-9 and TRBJ2-5, is as follows: DTGVSQNPRHKITKRGQNVTFRCDPISEHNRLYWYRQTLGQGPEFLTYFQNEAQLEKSRLLSDRFSAERPKGSFSTLEIQRTEQGDSAMYLCASSSGYQETQYFGPGTRLLVL.

This clone was counted only a few times. The J gene is TRBJ1-5, the V gene TRBV30; TRBD1 might be the D (5 bases). Trimming took 1 base from V and 2 from J, leaving 12 bases between them. Germline V CDR1 and CDR2: GTSNPN, SVGIG (reference sequence). There are 15 residues in the CDR3. The chain's CDR3 is CAWSDGRGGNQPQHF. The DNA for the CDR3 is TGTGCCTGGAGTGATGGGAGGGGTGGCAATCAGCCCCAGCATTTT.

There are a few counts of this clone. The chain links TRBV11-3 to TRBJ2-3, with D possibly matching TRBD1 (6 bases). The CDR3 totals 16 residues. CDR1 and CDR2 from the germline V gene are SGHNT and YENEEA. Deletions cut 4 bases from V and 2 bases from J, with 16 bases between. The CDR3 nucleotides are TGTGCCAGCAGCTACAGGGCGGTGGGGCCCACAGATACGCAGTATTTT. It is translated as CASSYRAVGPTDTQYF.

CDR3 sequence reads: CASSLVVDSSYNEQFF. For the CDR3, the DNA is TGCGCCAGCAGCTTGGTTGTGGACAGCTCCTACAATGAGCAGTTCTTC. The gene calls are TRBV5-1 and TRBJ2-1, with a weak D call TRBD1 (6 bases). Germline assignment: CDR1 SGHRS and CDR2 YFSETQ. V lost 0 bases and J lost 0, with 10 bases in between. The CDR3 sequence is 16 residues long. The whole variable domain, filled in from reference TRBV5-1 and TRBJ2-1, reads KAGVTQTPRYLIKTRGQQVTLSCSPISGHRSVSWYQQTPGQGLQFLFEYFSETQRNKGNFPGRFSGRQFSNSRSEMNVSTLELGDSALYLCASSLVVDSSYNEQFFGPGTRLTVL.

The V and J genes are TRBV7-2 and TRBJ2-4, with a tentative D call TRBD2 (6 bases). CDR3 length: 16 amino acids. V gave up 1 base and J gave up 7 bases, with 17 bases separating them. In germline, CDR1 is SGHTA, CDR2 FQGNSA. This chain's CDR3 is CASSLDGGRGLNIQYF. Here the CDR3 DNA reads TGTGCCAGCAGCTTAGACGGGGGAAGGGGATTGAACATTCAGTACTTC.

This clone was picked up a small number of times. V usage is TRBV2 and J usage is TRBJ1-2, with D hard to call. V was trimmed by 0 bases and J by 8 bases, leaving 13 bases between them. CDR1 is SNHLY, CDR2 FYNNEI, per germline. The CDR3 loop spans 14 amino acids. CDR3 sequence: CASSEAGRIDGYTF. The CDR3 DNA reads as TGTGCCAGCAGTGAAGCTGGCAGGATCGACGGCTACACCTTC.

This clone came up a few times. The chain recombines TRBV7-2 with TRBJ2-3, with TRBD2 matching 9 bases. With 1 base clipped from V and 6 bases from J, the junction kept 14 bases outside the gene matches. Germline values: CDR1 SGHTA, CDR2 FQGNSA. CDR3 size: 18 residues. The CDR3 nucleotides are TGTGCCAGCAGCTTAGTGCGGGGGGGCCGCATCTTCTCCGATACGCAGTATTTT. The encoded protein is CASSLVRGGRIFSDTQYF.

The chain is built from TRBV29-1 and TRBJ2-3, with TRBD2 matching 7 bases. Germline V CDR1 and CDR2: SQVTM, ANQGSEA. The CDR3 is made up of 14 amino acids. V lost 4 bases to trimming and J lost 5 bases; unmatched junction nucleotides: 9. The CDR3 sequence: CSVVSGVGGDTQYF. The CDR3, as DNA: TGCAGCGTTGTGAGCGGGGTTGGTGGAGATACGCAGTATTTT.

The chain employs TRBV30 and TRBJ2-1, with 9 bases identical to TRBD2. Losses at the gene ends were 2 bases for V and 0 bases for J; bases not matched to a gene: 2. Germline CDR1 reads GTSNPN; CDR2 reads SVGIG (reference sequence). The CDR3 runs to 15 residues. For the CDR3, the DNA is TGTGCCTGGAGTCCGCGGGGGGGCTCCTACAATGAGCAGTTCTTC. This translates into CAWSPRGGSYNEQFF.

The chain couples TRBV29-1 to TRBJ2-5; TRBD1 matches 10 bases. V shed 6 bases, J shed 5 bases, and the junction held 3 bases outside the gene matches. Germline V lookup: CDR1 SQVTM, CDR2 ANQGSEA. This CDR3 has 12 amino acids. For the CDR3, the DNA is TGCAGCGTGACAGGGGGCCCTGAGACCCAGTACTTC. Translated, it gives CSVTGGPETQYF.

V gene TRBV2 combines with J gene TRBJ1-1; weak D call: TRBD1 (5 bases). The V gene lost 6 bases and the J gene lost 1 base, with 15 bases spanning the gap. Germline CDR1 and CDR2: SNHLY and FYNNEI. The CDR3 extends over 15 amino acids. The CDR3 DNA follows: TGTGCCAGCAGGACCTCGGCCGGGGGGAACACTGAAGCTTTCTTT. The encoded protein is CASRTSAGGNTEAFF. The full variable domain, in which reference TRBV2 and TRBJ1-1 provide the parts outside the CDR3, is EPEVTQTPSHQVTQMGQEVILRCVPISNHLYFYWYRQILGQKVEFLVSFYNNEISEKSEIFDDQFSVERPDGSNFTLKIRSTKLEDSAMYFCASRTSAGGNTEAFFGQGTRLTVV.

The chain links TRBV6-5 to TRBJ2-1, with 10 nucleotides matching TRBD1. The V and J ends lost 8 bases and 7 bases, in that order; junction bases with no gene match: 2. Germline CDR1 MNHEY, CDR2 SVGAGI. This CDR3 comprises 12 residues. In nucleotides, the CDR3 is TGTGCCAGCCGGGACAGGGGTAATGAGCAGTTCTTC. It specifies CASRDRGNEQFF.

J is TRBJ1-6 and V is TRBV5-6; D is unclear. The V gene lost 1 base and the J gene lost 10 bases, with 6 bases spanning the gap. CDR3 length: 12 amino acids. Germline assignment: CDR1 SGHDT and CDR2 YYEEEE. The CDR3 DNA is TGTGCCAGCAGCTTGTATGGCTCACCCCTCCACTTT. It encodes CASSLYGSPLHF.